Below are 30 T cell receptor beta chains sequenced from a single sample in a study of blood T cell repertoires in COVID-19. Clones were read by immunoSEQ multiplex PCR, and TCRdb kept only the in-frame ones, dropping some. The data show 200,000 to 250,000 clones, approximately 80% seen once. Sequencing was carried out using PBMCs or T cells enriched from blood (not recorded which). Receptors were obtained from a woman aged 40-49 years with acute COVID-19.

The chain couples TRBV28 to TRBJ2-2; D perhaps matches TRBD2 (6 bases). The CDR3 covers 17 residues. Germline CDR1 is MDHEN and CDR2 is SYDVKM. V was shortened by 0 bases and J by 6 bases, with 17 bases between the two germline ends. The CDR3 coding sequence is TGTGCCAGCAGTTTATGGGGGTTCGGGAGTGGAGCCGGGGAGCTGTTTTTT. As protein: CASSLWGFGSGAGELFF.

The chain couples TRBV9 to TRBJ1-2; 9 bases fit TRBD1. The CDR3 is 14 amino acids. CDR1 SGDLS and CDR2 YYNGEE come from the germline V gene. Trimming at V came to 0 bases and at J to 4 bases, leaving 1 base not matched to a gene. The CDR3, as DNA: TGTGCCAGCAGCGTAGCGACAGGGGGCTATGGCTACACCTTC. Protein: CASSVATGGYGYTF.

This clone occurred a few times. The V call is TRBV7-3, the J call TRBJ1-1; 10 positions agree with TRBD1. V lost 1 base and J lost 6; bases outside the gene matches: 8. CDR1 is SGHTA, CDR2 FQGTGA, per germline. The CDR3 contains 16 residues. The CDR3, as DNA: TGTGCCAGCAGCTTAAGTCCGGGGACAGGGGTGCCTGAAGCTTTCTTT. Translated: CASSLSPGTGVPEAFF.

The J gene is TRBJ2-1, the V gene TRBV27; 7 bases fit TRBD1. The junction had 9 bases not matched to a gene; V was cut back by 6 bases and J by 10 bases. This CDR3 contains 13 residues. Germline V gene lookup returns CDR1 MNHEY and CDR2 SMNVEV (reference sequence). The CDR3 region has the DNA TGTGCCAGCAGGGAGACGACAGGGAAAGAGCAGTTCTTC. Translated, it gives CASRETTGKEQFF.

The chain carries TRBV30 and TRBJ2-1; 8 bases map to TRBD2. The germline gives CDR1 GTSNPN, CDR2 SVGIG (reference sequence). The CDR3 contains 11 residues. Losses at the gene ends were 0 bases for V and 15 bases for J; bases not matched to a gene: 4. The DNA of the CDR3 is TGTGCCTGGAGTGTCGGGGGGGACGCGTTCTTC. Translating gives CAWSVGGDAFF.

This chain connects TRBV3-1 (or the pseudogene TRBV3-2) to TRBJ2-2; TRBD2 agrees at 10 bases. This CDR3 has 16 residues. Trimming took 4 bases from V and 7 from J; bases not matched to a gene: 9. CDR1 and CDR2 from the germline V gene are LGHDT and YNNKEL (reference sequence). CDR3 in amino acids: CASSRGLAMVGGELFF. The CDR3 DNA reads TGTGCCAGCAGCCGGGGACTAGCGATGGTGGGCGGGGAGCTGTTTTTT.

The genes are TRBV18 and TRBJ2-1; tentative D call: TRBD2 (7 bases). Germline V gene lookup returns CDR1 KGHSH and CDR2 LQKENI. CDR3 length equals 15 residues. Deletions cut 1 base from V and 5 bases from J, with 12 bases between. CDR3 sequence: CASSPQGGGNNEQFF. The CDR3 bases are TGTGCCAGCTCACCACAGGGGGGGGGCAACAATGAGCAGTTCTTC.

CDR3 sequence reads: CASSITGTGAYEQYF. CDR3 DNA sequence: TGTGCCAGCAGCATAACCGGGACAGGGGCCTACGAGCAGTACTTC. V gene TRBV7-9 combines with J gene TRBJ2-7, with 10 bases matching TRBD1. Germline V CDR1 and CDR2: SEHNR, FQNEAQ (reference sequence). V shed 5 bases, J shed 2 bases, and the junction held 6 bases outside the gene matches. The CDR3 contains 15 residues.

The chain couples TRBV29-1 to TRBJ1-1, with D possibly TRBD1 on 5 matching bases. The CDR3 is 11 amino acids. V lost 6 bases, J lost 4 bases, and 9 bases lay in between. In germline, CDR1 is SQVTM, CDR2 ANQGSEA. The CDR3 DNA follows: TGCAGCGTGGGGGGAGGCACTGAAGCTTTCTTT. It yields the protein CSVGGGTEAFF.

The chain joins TRBV28 to TRBJ2-7, with 8 nucleotides matching TRBD2. The trim removed 6 bases at V and 3 bases at J, leaving 4 bases unmatched. The length of the CDR3 is 13 residues. Germline V gives CDR1 MDHEN, CDR2 SYDVKM. DNA for the CDR3: TGTGCCAGCAGCCGGACTAGCCACTACGAGCAGTACTTC. It is translated as CASSRTSHYEQYF.

This clone was detected only once. This sequence joins TRBV7-2 and TRBJ2-7; possible D gene TRBD1, 6 bases. Trimming stripped 1 base from V and 6 bases from J, with 16 bases between. The CDR3 extends over 15 amino acids. Germline V gene data show CDR1 as SGHTA and CDR2 as FQGNSA. The chain's CDR3 is CASSLVQGSVSEQYF. CDR3 sequence (DNA): TGTGCCAGCAGCTTAGTACAGGGTTCGGTGAGCGAGCAGTACTTC.

The chain links TRBV29-1 to TRBJ2-1, with TRBD1 matching over 9 bases. V shed 7 bases and J 1 base; nucleotides not matched to a gene: 8. Germline-derived CDR1 and CDR2 are SQVTM and ANQGSEA. The CDR3 length is 15 residues. CDR3 DNA: TGCAGCGGTCTACAGGGGGCAGGGTCCTACAATGAGCAGTTCTTC. Its translation: CSGLQGAGSYNEQFF.

The gene calls are TRBV11-2 and TRBJ1-2; 8 nucleotides match TRBD1. This CDR3 has 17 amino acids. With V trimmed by 4 bases and J by 8 bases, 18 bases remained unmatched. Germline loops: CDR1 SGHAT, CDR2 FQNNGV. The DNA of the CDR3 is TGTGCCAGCAGCTACGTCGCTTTCGGGACAGGCAGAAGGGGCTACACCTTC. As protein: CASSYVAFGTGRRGYTF.

V gene TRBV9 combines with J gene TRBJ2-3, with D perhaps matching TRBD1 (5 bases). The V end was cut by 3 bases, the J end by 0 bases, with 14 bases between. Germline-derived CDR1 and CDR2 are SGDLS and YYNGEE. This CDR3 has 16 amino acids. The CDR3 spells CASSASGKSSTDTQYF. CDR3 in DNA: TGTGCCAGCAGCGCTTCAGGGAAGAGTAGCACAGATACGCAGTATTTT.

The chain uses TRBV19 and TRBJ1-5, with 7 bases lining up with TRBD1. The length of the CDR3 is 16 residues. Per germline, CDR1 LNHDA and CDR2 SQIVND (reference sequence). V trimming: 7 bases; J trimming: 3 bases; junction bases outside the gene matches: 12. CDR3 protein: CASTSGRQGANQPQHF. The CDR3 DNA reads as TGTGCCAGTACCTCCGGGCGACAGGGCGCCAATCAGCCCCAGCATTTT. Drawing the rest from reference TRBV19 and TRBJ1-5, the complete variable domain is DGGITQSPKYLFRKEGQNVTLSCEQNLNHDAMYWYRQDPGQGLRLIYYSQIVNDFQKGDIAEGYSVSREKKESFPLTVTSAQKNPTAFYLCASTSGRQGANQPQHFGDGTRLSIL.

V gene TRBV5-1 combines with J gene TRBJ1-5, with 8 bases lining up with TRBD1. Germline V gene lookup returns CDR1 SGHRS and CDR2 YFSETQ. The CDR3 runs 15 residues. Trimming at V came to 2 bases and at J to 3 bases, leaving 4 bases not matched to a gene. CDR3 bases: TGCGCCAGCAGCTTTGGCCAGGGGGCCAATCAGCCCCAGCATTTT. It encodes CASSFGQGANQPQHF.

V and J are TRBV7-9 and TRBJ2-5, with TRBD1 identical over 7 bases. Germline values: CDR1 SEHNR, CDR2 FQNEAQ (reference sequence). With V trimmed by 4 bases and J by 4 bases, 0 bases remained unmatched. CDR3 length: 12 amino acids. The CDR3 DNA follows: TGTGCCAGCAGCTACAGGGGAGAGACCCAGTACTTC. It yields the protein CASSYRGETQYF.

The chain uses TRBV11-2 and TRBJ1-2; D remains unclear. Trimming removed 5 bases at V and 8 bases at J, with 21 bases between. The CDR3 contains 15 residues. Germline assignment: CDR1 SGHAT and CDR2 FQNNGV. The CDR3 sequence: CASSPSWADGMGYTF. In DNA form, the CDR3 reads TGTGCCAGCAGCCCGTCCTGGGCAGACGGTATGGGCTACACCTTC.

The table lists this clone with a count of one. The chain joins TRBV18 to TRBJ1-2; D unresolved. The V end was cut by 6 bases, the J end by 8 bases, with 16 bases between. The V gene's germline CDR1 is KGHSH and CDR2 LQKENI. This CDR3 region has 13 residues. The CDR3 protein is CASSDSHYGGYTF. DNA for the CDR3: TGTGCCAGCTCCGATTCTCATTACGGGGGCTACACCTTC. Full variable domain (rest looked up from reference TRBV18 and TRBJ1-2): NAGVMQNPRHLVRRRGQEARLRCSPMKGHSHVYWYRQLPEEGLKFMVYLQKENIIDESGMPKERFSAEFPKEGPSILRIQQVVRGDSAAYFCASSDSHYGGYTFGSGTRLTVV.

The CDR3 coding sequence is TGTGCCAGCAGTTTATCGGGGACAGGGAACACTGAAGCTTTCTTT. As protein: CASSLSGTGNTEAFF. The genes are TRBV27 and TRBJ1-1, with 8 nucleotides matching TRBD1. Looked up from germline, CDR1 is MNHEY and CDR2 is SMNVEV (reference sequence). The CDR3 totals 15 residues. Losses at the gene ends were 0 bases for V and 1 base for J; bases not matched to a gene: 1.

In this sample, this clone turned up a few times. The chain joins TRBV4-2 to TRBJ1-2; D remains ambiguous. Trimming pared 0 bases from V and 8 bases from J, leaving 16 bases between. The germline V gene has CDR1 LGHNA and CDR2 YNFKEQ. The CDR3 consists of 15 residues. The DNA of the CDR3 is TGTGCCAGCAGCCAAGATAATTGGGGAGCAGGCGGCTACACCTTC. It yields the protein CASSQDNWGAGGYTF.

J is TRBJ2-1 and V is TRBV27; TRBD1 matches at 12 bases. CDR3 size: 16 residues. In germline, CDR1 is MNHEY, CDR2 SMNVEV (reference sequence). With 0 bases clipped from V and 8 bases from J, the junction kept 5 bases outside the gene matches. Here the CDR3 DNA reads TGTGCCAGCAGTTTATCAGGGACAGGGGGCGCGGATGAGCAGTTCTTC. The encoded protein is CASSLSGTGGADEQFF.

This clone was detected only once. The V call is TRBV5-1, the J call TRBJ2-2; 10 bases line up with TRBD1. In germline, CDR1 is SGHRS, CDR2 YFSETQ. V dropped 5 bases and J dropped 4; count of bases not matched to a gene: 5. This CDR3 region has 15 residues. The CDR3 DNA is TGCGCCAGCAGGCCCGGGACAGGGGCCACCGGGGAGCTGTTTTTT. Translating it yields CASRPGTGATGELFF.

The chain carries TRBV5-1 and TRBJ2-1, with 8 bases fitting TRBD1. V lost 0 bases, J lost 6 bases, and 5 bases stayed unmatched. CDR1 is SGHRS, CDR2 YFSETQ, per germline. The CDR3 length is 15 residues. CDR3 coding DNA: TGCGCCAGCAGCTTGGCTGTCGGACAGGGCAATGAGCAGTTCTTC. Amino acid sequence: CASSLAVGQGNEQFF.

This rearrangement joins TRBV7-3 to TRBJ2-3, with 8 nucleotides matching TRBD2. The CDR3 covers 14 residues. With V trimmed by 6 bases and J by 4 bases, 6 bases remained unmatched. The germline gives CDR1 SGHTA, CDR2 FQGTGA. CDR3 residues: CASREGLGADTQYF. DNA of the CDR3: TGTGCCAGCAGAGAGGGACTAGGAGCAGATACGCAGTATTTT.

This chain links TRBV11-2 with TRBJ1-1, with D hard to call. Trimming stripped 1 base from V and 7 bases from J, with 13 bases between. This CDR3 is 14 amino acids long. Germline V lookup: CDR1 SGHAT, CDR2 FQNNGV. In DNA form, the CDR3 reads TGTGCCAGCAGCTTAGCGTCAGGAGGCTTTGAAGCTTTCTTT. Amino acid sequence: CASSLASGGFEAFF. The full variable domain, completed using reference TRBV11-2 and TRBJ1-1, is EAGVAQSPRYKIIEKRQSVAFWCNPISGHATLYWYQQILGQGPKLLIQFQNNGVVDDSQLPKDRFSAERLKGVDSTLKIQPAKLEDSAVYLCASSLASGGFEAFFGQGTRLTVV.

The CDR3 DNA sequence: TGCAGTGCTTGGGACAAAAGGAGGGCTTTCTTT. Translation gives CSAWDKRRAFF. The chain recombines TRBV20-1 with TRBJ1-1; TRBD1 is a possible D gene (6 bases). Germline V gene sequence: CDR1 DFQATT, CDR2 SNEGSKA (reference sequence). The CDR3 length is 11 residues. V shed 5 bases and J shed 11 bases, with 15 bases lying between them.

The chain joins TRBV27 to TRBJ1-2; 11 nucleotides align to TRBD1. The CDR3 consists of 14 residues. Germline V gives CDR1 MNHEY, CDR2 SMNVEV (reference sequence). Unmatched junction bases numbered 6, after V lost 4 bases and J lost 8 bases. CDR3 nucleotides: TGTGCCAGCAGTTATCAGGGACAGGGGGGCGGCTACACCTTC. The encoded protein is CASSYQGQGGGYTF.

The chain has TRBV19 and TRBJ2-7; 8 bases align to TRBD1. There are 13 residues in the CDR3. Germline values: CDR1 LNHDA, CDR2 SQIVND (reference sequence). Trimming removed 10 bases from V and 3 bases from J; junction bases left unmatched: 8. This CDR3 is CATSSGTGYEQYF. The CDR3 DNA follows: TGTGCCACCAGCTCCGGGACAGGCTACGAGCAGTACTTC.

DNA for the CDR3: TGTGCCAGCAGCCCCGGGACAGTAAGATACGAGCAGTACTTC. Its translation: CASSPGTVRYEQYF. V and J are TRBV3-1 (or the pseudogene TRBV3-2) and TRBJ2-7; 7 bases are a match to TRBD1. This CDR3 comprises 14 residues. Trimming at V came to 4 bases and at J to 4 bases, leaving 7 bases not matched to a gene. CDR1 and CDR2 (germline): LGHDT, YNNKEL (reference sequence).